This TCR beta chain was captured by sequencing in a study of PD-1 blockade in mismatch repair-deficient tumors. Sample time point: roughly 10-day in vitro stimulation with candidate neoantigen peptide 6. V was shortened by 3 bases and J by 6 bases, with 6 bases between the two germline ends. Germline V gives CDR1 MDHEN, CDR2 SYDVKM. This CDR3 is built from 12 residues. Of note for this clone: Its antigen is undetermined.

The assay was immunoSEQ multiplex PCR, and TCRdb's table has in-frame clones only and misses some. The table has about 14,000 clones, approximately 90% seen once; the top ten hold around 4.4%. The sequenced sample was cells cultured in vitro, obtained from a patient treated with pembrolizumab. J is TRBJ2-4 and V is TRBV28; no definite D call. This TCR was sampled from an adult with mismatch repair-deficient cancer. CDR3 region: CASSLGTNIQYF. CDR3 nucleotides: TGTGCCAGCAGTTTGGGCACAAACATTCAGTACTTC.